Listed below are T cell receptor beta chains from one sample, sequenced in a study of cytomegalovirus exposure and HLA in healthy donors. The data were produced by immunoSEQ multiplex PCR, yet TCRdb's version contains in-frame clones alone and is incomplete. Found here are approximately 110,000 clones, roughly 70% of them singletons; the top ten hold about a tenth. The sequenced sample was PBMCs. Receptors originate from a man between 40 and 49 years old in good health and CMV-seropositive. CDR3s leave out the opening cysteine and the closing phenylalanine or tryptophan.

j_gene: TRBJ1-1
v_gene: TRBV5-6
len: 12
CDR3aa: ASSLGVGGTEAF

j_gene: TRBJ2-3
v_gene: TRBV28
len: 17
CDR3aa: ASSFFLDQEIVDTDTQY

j_gene: TRBJ2-5
v_gene: TRBV29-1
len: 14
CDR3aa: SVSGTGPYRGETQY

j_gene: TRBJ2-2
v_gene: TRBV6-1
len: 13
CDR3aa: ASSDQQGNTGELF

j_gene: TRBJ1-5
v_gene: TRBV5-1
len: 13
CDR3aa: ASSLGGHSNQPQH

j_gene: TRBJ2-5
v_gene: TRBV19
len: 13
CDR3aa: ASSIDLSGAETQY

j_gene: TRBJ2-1
v_gene: TRBV4-1
len: 16
CDR3aa: ASSQEESGALEYNEQF

j_gene: TRBJ1-1
v_gene: TRBV5-1
len: 12
CDR3aa: ASSLAQGYTEAF

j_gene: TRBJ2-2
v_gene: TRBV5-1
len: 12
CDR3aa: ASNLGQATGELF

j_gene: TRBJ2-7
v_gene: TRBV4-1
len: 17
CDR3aa: ASSRPFSPSGRISYEQY

j_gene: TRBJ2-5
v_gene: TRBV5-1
len: 12
CDR3aa: ASSGSGRVETQY

j_gene: TRBJ1-2
v_gene: TRBV10-3
len: 13
CDR3aa: AISERSGTSGGYT

j_gene: TRBJ2-7
v_gene: TRBV7-3
len: 12
CDR3aa: ASSRGLAGSEQY

j_gene: TRBJ2-1
v_gene: TRBV27
len: 13
CDR3aa: AAQEAGGPYNEQF

j_gene: TRBJ2-1
v_gene: TRBV7-3
len: 15
CDR3aa: ASSSGLAGKRANEQF

j_gene: TRBJ1-1
v_gene: TRBV5-3
len: 12
CDR3aa: ARSSWTRNTEAF